The 17 T cell receptor beta chains in this list originate from one sample, sequenced in a study of blood T cell repertoires in COVID-19. Generated by immunoSEQ multiplex PCR, the TCRdb table keeps only in-frame clones and is missing some. The data contain 100,000 to 120,000 clones, roughly four fifths of them singletons. The sequenced sample was peripheral blood. Receptors originate from a woman aged 60-75 years with acute or convalescent COVID-19.

The rearrangement uses TRBV7-9 and TRBJ1-3; 7 nucleotides match TRBD1. The germline gives CDR1 SEHNR, CDR2 FQNEAQ (reference sequence). J lost 2 bases, V lost 5 bases, and 9 bases had no gene match. This CDR3 contains 16 residues. The CDR3 is CASSTNRGLTGNTIYF. CDR3 in DNA: TGTGCCAGCAGCACAAACAGGGGATTAACTGGAAACACCATATATTTT.

The chain couples TRBV10-3 to TRBJ1-1, with 9 bases matching TRBD1. CDR1 ENHRY and CDR2 SYGVKD come from the germline V gene. The V segment lost 6 bases and the J segment 3 bases; nucleotides outside the gene matches: 2. This CDR3 comprises 13 residues. CDR3 sequence (DNA): TGTGCCATCAGCGGGGACAGGGACACTGAAGCTTTCTTT. This translates into CAISGDRDTEAFF.

The chain couples TRBV5-1 to TRBJ2-7, with 10 bases identical to TRBD1. J lost 7 bases, V lost 0 bases, and 1 base had no gene match. The CDR3 has 13 amino acids. Germline CDR1 and CDR2: SGHRS and YFSETQ. In DNA, the CDR3 is TGCGCCAGCAGCTTGGCGGACAGGGGGGAGCAGTACTTC. Protein sequence: CASSLADRGEQYF. The variable domain in full, completed from reference TRBV5-1 and TRBJ2-7, reads KAGVTQTPRYLIKTRGQQVTLSCSPISGHRSVSWYQQTPGQGLQFLFEYFSETQRNKGNFPGRFSGRQFSNSRSEMNVSTLELGDSALYLCASSLADRGEQYFGPGTRLTVT.

The gene calls are TRBV10-3 and TRBJ1-2; 9 bases map to TRBD1. Germline V gene sequence: CDR1 ENHRY, CDR2 SYGVKD. The CDR3 has 14 amino acids. Trimming took 4 bases from V and 3 from J; bases not matched to a gene: 3. In DNA, the CDR3 is TGTGCCATCAGTGTGGACAGGGGAGACTATGGCTACACCTTC. This sequence encodes CAISVDRGDYGYTF.

The chain links TRBV7-9 to TRBJ1-1; 7 bases fit TRBD1. V lost 2 bases, J lost 0 bases, and 6 bases stayed unmatched. The CDR3 extends over 16 amino acids. The germline gives CDR1 SEHNR, CDR2 FQNEAQ (reference sequence). This chain's CDR3 is CASSLRDRDLNTEAFF. The CDR3, as DNA: TGTGCCAGCAGCTTACGGGACAGAGATTTGAACACTGAAGCTTTCTTT.

The chain carries TRBV3-1 (or the pseudogene TRBV3-2) and TRBJ1-1; perhaps TRBD1 as D (5 bases). V was pared by 0 bases and J by 11 bases, with 7 bases between. This CDR3 spans 11 amino acids. Germline V gene sequence: CDR1 LGHDT, CDR2 YNNKEL (reference sequence). The CDR3 sequence: CASSQEGGAFF. The CDR3 coding sequence is TGTGCCAGCAGCCAAGAGGGGGGTGCTTTCTTT.

The chain is built from TRBV11-3 and TRBJ2-5; possibly TRBD1 for D (5 bases). CDR1 and CDR2 (germline): SGHNT, YENEEA. The V end lost 2 bases, the J end lost 1 base, and 8 bases lay between the germline ends. The CDR3 consists of 14 residues. The CDR3 DNA reads as TGTGCCAGCAGCTTACAGGGCTCCCAAGAGACCCAGTACTTC. Translation gives CASSLQGSQETQYF.

The V gene is TRBV9, the J gene TRBJ1-1, with 7 positions matching TRBD1. Germline CDR1 and CDR2: SGDLS and YYNGEE. The CDR3 is 13 amino acids. V lost 5 bases and J lost 7; bases outside the gene matches: 8. CDR3 DNA: TGTGCCAGCAGTACCTCCCAGGGGGGTGAAGCTTTCTTT. Its translation is CASSTSQGGEAFF.

The chain combines TRBV28 with TRBJ1-5; unclear D gene. V gave up 7 bases and J gave up 0 bases, with 10 bases separating them. Germline V gene sequence: CDR1 MDHEN, CDR2 SYDVKM. The CDR3 runs 14 residues. The CDR3 here is CASMSLNSNQPQHF. The DNA for the CDR3 is TGTGCCAGCATGTCACTTAATAGCAATCAGCCCCAGCATTTT.

This rearrangement joins TRBV6-6 to TRBJ1-3, with TRBD1 identical over 8 bases. The CDR3 runs 15 residues. After removal of 7 bases from V and 6 bases from J, the junction contained 11 bases not matched to a gene. Germline CDR1 and CDR2: MNHNY and SVGAGI (reference sequence). CDR3 coding DNA: TGTGCCAGCAAACCCCCCCGGACAGGGCCAAACACCATATATTTT. Protein product: CASKPPRTGPNTIYF.

This clone appeared once. The J gene is TRBJ2-5, the V gene TRBV15; D is possibly TRBD2 (6 bases). Germline lookup yields CDR1 LNHNV and CDR2 YYDKDF (reference sequence). Trimming removed 0 bases at V and 7 bases at J, with 18 bases between. CDR3 length equals 16 residues. CDR3 residues: CATSRDRGRISGTQYF. CDR3 DNA sequence: TGTGCCACCAGCAGAGATCGGGGGAGGATCTCAGGGACCCAGTACTTC. Based on the CDR3 plus reference TRBV15 and TRBJ2-5, the full variable domain is DAMVIQNPRYQVTQFGKPVTLSCSQTLNHNVMYWYQQKSSQAPKLLFHYYDKDFNNEADTPDNFQSRRPNTSFCFLDIRSPGLGDTAMYLCATSRDRGRISGTQYFGPGTRLLVL.

CDR3 sequence (DNA): TGTGCCAGCAGTGTGACACAGGGGTCCGAGGATACGCAGTATTTT. This gives the protein CASSVTQGSEDTQYF. The V call is TRBV6-4, the J call TRBJ2-3; the match to TRBD1 covers 7 bases. Germline V gives CDR1 MRHNA, CDR2 SNTAGT. The junction had 10 bases not matched to a gene; V was cut back by 4 bases and J by 6 bases. The CDR3 is made up of 15 amino acids.

J is TRBJ2-5 and V is TRBV18; D uncertain. V lost 0 bases to trimming and J lost 5 bases, with 7 bases between them. Germline V lookup: CDR1 KGHSH, CDR2 LQKENI. This CDR3 region has 13 residues. The CDR3 spells CASSPPSWETQYF. As DNA, the CDR3 is TGTGCCAGCTCACCACCGAGCTGGGAGACCCAGTACTTC.

In its sample, this clone was seen once. The chain employs TRBV9 and TRBJ2-1, with D perhaps matching TRBD2 (7 bases). Trimming removed 3 bases at V and 2 bases at J, with 12 bases between. The CDR3 contains 15 residues. Looked up from germline, CDR1 is SGDLS and CDR2 is YYNGEE. CDR3 amino acids: CASSGGGQAYNEQFF. CDR3 nucleotides: TGTGCCAGCAGCGGCGGGGGCCAAGCCTACAATGAGCAGTTCTTC.

On this clone itself: Relative to the germline gene, one junction end is altered; a read error may explain this. The V call is TRBV7-9, the J call TRBJ1-2, with D unresolved. The CDR3 contains 15 residues. In germline, CDR1 is SEHNR, CDR2 FQNEAQ (reference sequence). Here the CDR3 reads CASRLDGLPIYGYTF. The CDR3 region has the DNA TGTGCCAGCAGGTTAGACGGACTCCCTATCTATGGCTACACCTTC.

The chain uses TRBV7-2 and TRBJ2-7, with D maybe TRBD2 (6 bases). Germline V CDR1 and CDR2: SGHTA, FQGNSA. Trimming left V 4 bases short and J 0 bases short, with 13 bases between. This CDR3 is 15 amino acids long. Here the CDR3 DNA reads TGTGCCAGCAGCTCCGGCGGGACCATCTCCTACGAGCAGTACTTC. Translation: CASSSGGTISYEQYF.

The rearrangement joins TRBV24-1 to TRBJ2-4; TRBD2 matches 7 bases. After removal of 4 bases from V and 1 base from J, the junction contained 0 bases not matched to a gene. The CDR3 has 14 amino acids. Germline V gives CDR1 KGHDR, CDR2 SFDVKD. The CDR3 sequence is CATSEGGAKNIQYF. The CDR3 bases are TGTGCCACCAGTGAGGGGGGGGCCAAAAACATTCAGTACTTC.